This passage covers 16 T cell receptor beta chains from one sample sequenced in a study of blood T cell repertoires in COVID-19. Repertoires were generated with immunoSEQ multiplex PCR, while TCRdb's copy carries only in-frame clones and drops some. The sample includes around 65,000 clones, 65% to 85% of them seen just once. Input material: peripheral blood. These receptors all come from a man aged 55 to 70 with acute or convalescent COVID-19.

The rearrangement joins TRBV7-2 to TRBJ2-7; 10 bases are a match to TRBD1. Trimming at V came to 6 bases and at J to 4 bases, leaving 0 bases not matched to a gene. Germline CDR1 reads SGHTA; CDR2 reads FQGNSA. The CDR3 has 12 amino acids. For the CDR3, the DNA is TGTGCCAGCAGGGGACAGGGGTACGAGCAGTACTTC. Its translation is CASRGQGYEQYF. The full variable domain, with the rest looked up from reference TRBV7-2 and TRBJ2-7, is GAGVSQSPSNKVTEKGKDVELRCDPISGHTALYWYRQSLGQGLEFLIYFQGNSAPDKSGLPSDRFSAERTGGSVSTLTIQRTQQEDSAVYLCASRGQGYEQYFGPGTRLTVT.

In nucleotides, the CDR3 is TGTGCCAGCATCGCAAGCGGGGATTCCTACAATGAGCAGTTCTTC. It is translated as CASIASGDSYNEQFF. V usage is TRBV3-1 (or the pseudogene TRBV3-2) and J usage is TRBJ2-1, with 7 nucleotides matching TRBD2. Germline V gives CDR1 LGHDT, CDR2 YNNKEL (reference sequence). The CDR3 loop spans 15 amino acids. Trimming took 7 bases from V and 1 from J; bases not matched to a gene: 7.

J is TRBJ1-5 and V is TRBV6-1; D unresolved. CDR3 size: 13 residues. Germline V gives CDR1 MNHNS, CDR2 SASEGT. Trimming pared 2 bases from V and 9 bases from J, leaving 11 bases between. The CDR3 reads CASSEYVKLPQHF. The DNA of the CDR3 is TGTGCCAGCAGTGAATATGTAAAGCTGCCCCAGCATTTT.

The genes are TRBV6-1 and TRBJ2-3; TRBD1 aligns across 10 bases. Unmatched junction bases numbered 1, after V lost 1 base and J lost 3 bases. The germline V gene encodes CDR1 MNHNS and CDR2 SASEGT. This CDR3 region has 15 residues. This CDR3 reads CASSEGQGATDTQYF. As DNA, the CDR3 is TGTGCCAGCAGTGAAGGACAGGGGGCGACAGATACGCAGTATTTT.

The CDR3 region has the DNA TGTGCCAGCAGCCAGGGCCTGGGGGGAAACACCGGGGAGCTGTTTTTT. Amino acid sequence: CASSQGLGGNTGELFF. This sequence joins TRBV27 and TRBJ2-2, with TRBD2 as a possible D gene (6 bases). The germline V gene has CDR1 MNHEY and CDR2 SMNVEV (reference sequence). There are 16 residues in the CDR3. V shed 6 bases and J shed 2 bases, with 16 bases lying between them.

This chain uses TRBV19 with TRBJ1-1; 9 positions match TRBD1. Per germline, CDR1 LNHDA and CDR2 SQIVND (reference sequence). V lost 3 bases and J lost 0; bases outside the gene matches: 5. The CDR3 is 16 amino acids. CDR3 amino acids: CASSISDRGVNTEAFF. CDR3 sequence (DNA): TGTGCCAGTAGTATCTCGGACAGGGGAGTGAACACTGAAGCTTTCTTT.

This clone has more than one count but fewer than ten. The chain employs TRBV12-3 or TRBV12-4 and TRBJ1-6; D might be TRBD1 (5 bases). The V and J ends lost 3 bases and 9 bases respectively, with 9 bases between them. This CDR3 region has 13 residues. This CDR3 reads CASSFQGRSPLHF. In nucleotides, the CDR3 is TGTGCCAGCAGTTTCCAGGGTCGTTCACCCCTCCACTTT.

The chain recombines TRBV6-5 with TRBJ2-4, with D possibly matching TRBD1 (5 bases). Germline V gives CDR1 MNHEY, CDR2 SVGAGI. CDR3 length: 14 residues. V dropped 6 bases and J dropped 2 bases, with 11 bases sitting between them. The DNA of the CDR3 is TGTGCCAGCAGAGCAGGGTTTTCCAAAAACATTCAGTACTTC. It is translated as CASRAGFSKNIQYF.

The rearrangement joins TRBV6-5 to TRBJ2-3; tentatively, D is TRBD2 (7 bases). The CDR3 is made up of 16 amino acids. The germline gives CDR1 MNHEY, CDR2 SVGAGI. Trimming took 2 bases from V and 5 from J, leaving 17 bases between them. The CDR3 DNA follows: TGTGCCAGCAGTTACCGAGTGGGGGGGCATCAAGATACGCAGTATTTT. It yields the protein CASSYRVGGHQDTQYF.

The gene calls are TRBV19 and TRBJ2-7, with TRBD1 matching over 8 bases. Looked up from germline, CDR1 is LNHDA and CDR2 is SQIVND (reference sequence). Trimming cost V 4 bases and J 0 bases; bases outside gene matches: 8. CDR3 length equals 16 residues. The CDR3 bases are TGTGCCAGTAGTAACCCGTCGGACAGGGCCTCCTACGAGCAGTACTTC. Its translation is CASSNPSDRASYEQYF.

V usage is TRBV10-2 and J usage is TRBJ1-5; 10 bases fit TRBD1. This CDR3 region has 13 residues. Per the germline V gene, CDR1 is WSHSY and CDR2 is SAAADI. The junction had 5 bases not matched to a gene; V was cut back by 7 bases and J by 8 bases. The CDR3 loop is CASTSGQGKPQHF. The CDR3 bases are TGCGCCAGCACCTCGGGACAGGGGAAGCCCCAGCATTTT.

The chain uses TRBV19 and TRBJ1-5; the D gene is possibly TRBD1 (6 bases). The CDR3 is made up of 15 amino acids. Trimming cost V 3 bases and J 4 bases, with 13 bases left between them. The germline gives CDR1 LNHDA, CDR2 SQIVND (reference sequence). The CDR3 spells CASSIQQGSNQPQHF. The DNA for the CDR3 is TGTGCCAGTAGTATTCAGCAGGGGAGTAATCAGCCCCAGCATTTT.

The J gene is TRBJ1-5, the V gene TRBV6-2 or TRBV6-3; perhaps TRBD1 as D (6 bases). Trimming left V 4 bases short and J 5 bases short, with 21 bases between. The CDR3 runs to 17 residues. Per the germline V gene, CDR1 is MNHEY and CDR2 is SVGEGT. The CDR3 reads CASSFPQDLGADQPQHF. The DNA for the CDR3 is TGTGCCAGCAGTTTTCCGCAGGACTTGGGGGCCGATCAGCCCCAGCATTTT.

The rearrangement links TRBV18 to TRBJ1-5; 11 bases line up with TRBD1. V lost 6 bases to trimming and J lost 6 bases; unmatched junction nucleotides: 7. The CDR3 is made up of 15 amino acids. CDR1 is KGHSH, CDR2 LQKENI, per germline. For the CDR3, the DNA is TGTGCCAGCTCCCCGGACAGGGGGCGCGGTCAGCCCCAGCATTTT. Its translation is CASSPDRGRGQPQHF.

The V call is TRBV27, the J call TRBJ1-5, with 7 positions matching TRBD1. In germline, CDR1 is MNHEY, CDR2 SMNVEV (reference sequence). The CDR3 runs to 17 residues. Losses at the gene ends were 2 bases for V and 4 bases for J; bases not matched to a gene: 11. In DNA, the CDR3 is TGTGCCAGCAGTTTAGTCGGTGACAGGGCCGGTAATCAGCCCCAGCATTTT. The encoded protein is CASSLVGDRAGNQPQHF.

This clone was found a few times. J is TRBJ1-2 and V is TRBV5-1, with D possibly matching TRBD1 (5 bases). The V gene's germline CDR1 is SGHRS and CDR2 YFSETQ. Trimming stripped 5 bases from V and 4 bases from J, with 15 bases between. This CDR3 has 14 amino acids. CDR3 amino acids: CASSPGGVIYGYTF. The CDR3 bases are TGCGCCAGCAGTCCCGGGGGAGTTATCTATGGCTACACCTTC.